This T cell receptor (beta chain) was sequenced during a study of T cells in Graves' hyperthyroidism and ophthalmopathy. Findings and caveats of the study: In blood, most of the thyroid clonotypes expanded above 0.001 were also present.

Germline V gives CDR1 MDHEN, CDR2 SYDVKM. This CDR3 has 13 amino acids. V was cut by 2 bases and J by 2 bases, with 5 bases left in between. TCR beta CDR3 sequences were amplified from RNA transcripts. In the first-round RT-PCR of the TCR CDR3, the HTBI primer set was used. Using its own MiXCR run on the multiplex PCR reads, TCRdb lists one record per CDR3 protein. This sample has about 620,000 distinct CDR3 sequences, with 16% found just once. Lactation, pregnancy, other autoimmune disease or uncontrolled infection excluded patients. This clonotype was counted many times. Its antigen is not identified.

The V call is TRBV28, the J call TRBJ2-3; D gene uncertain. The sample was blood. This clonotype was obtained from a woman younger than 45 with Graves' hyperthyroidism. As DNA, the CDR3 is TGTGCCAGCAGTTTAGCTACCACAGATACGCAGTATTTT. Protein: CASSLATTDTQYF.